These 17 T cell receptor beta chains were sequenced from one sample in a study of cytomegalovirus exposure and HLA in healthy donors. This PCR relied on a set of 60 Vbeta primers and 13 Jbeta primers. Libraries were prepared by immunoSEQ multiplex PCR; TCRdb keeps only in-frame clonotypes and omits some of them. The repertoire holds 100,000 to 150,000 clones, with roughly four fifths as singletons. Input material: PBMCs. Receptor source: a girl aged 2-10 years in good health and CMV-seronegative.

CDR3 nucleotide sequence: TGTGCCAGCAGCTTGTTGTTGAAGACAGAGCAGTTCTTC. Its translation is CASSLLLKTEQFF. V and J are TRBV7-6 and TRBJ2-1; D ambiguous. V lost 3 bases and J 10 bases, leaving 13 bases between the germline ends. The germline CDR1 and CDR2 sequences are SGHVS and FNYEAQ. The CDR3 sequence is 13 residues long.

V and J are TRBV30 and TRBJ1-1; a possible D gene is TRBD1 (5 bases). V was pared by 5 bases and J by 0 bases, with 7 bases between. Per germline, CDR1 GTSNPN and CDR2 SVGIG (reference sequence). The CDR3 runs 12 residues. Here the CDR3 reads CAWGALNTEAFF. CDR3 DNA: TGTGCCTGGGGGGCGCTGAACACTGAAGCTTTCTTT.

CDR3 sequence reads: CASSPQGPRGTEAFF. The CDR3 DNA reads TGTGCCAGCAGTCCGCAGGGACCCAGGGGCACTGAAGCTTTCTTT. V usage is TRBV28 and J usage is TRBJ1-1; D might be TRBD1 (6 bases). The CDR3 extends over 15 amino acids. Germline CDR1 and CDR2: MDHEN and SYDVKM. Trimming left V 5 bases short and J 4 bases short, with 17 bases between.

The rearrangement links TRBV28 to TRBJ2-3; 10 nucleotides agree with TRBD2. This CDR3 is 20 amino acids long. Germline V gene data show CDR1 as MDHEN and CDR2 as SYDVKM. Germline trimming cut 1 base from V and 2 bases from J; bases unmatched to any gene: 15. In DNA, the CDR3 is TGTGCCAGCAGTTTATCCCTTCAAATACGGACTAGCGGATTCACAGATACGCAGTATTTT. Translation gives CASSLSLQIRTSGFTDTQYF. The complete variable domain, with remaining parts taken from reference TRBV28 and TRBJ2-3, reads DVKVTQSSRYLVKRTGEKVFLECVQDMDHENMFWYRQDPGLGLRLIYFSYDVKMKEKGDIPEGYSVSREKKERFSLILESASTNQTSMYLCASSLSLQIRTSGFTDTQYFGPGTRLTVL.

This chain links TRBV30 with TRBJ2-5; no firm D call. The J call is uncertain, as TRBJ2-7 better fits the DNA end. Germline V gives CDR1 GTSNPN, CDR2 SVGIG (reference sequence). This CDR3 contains 12 residues. In nucleotides, the CDR3 is TGTGCCAGCCAGGTGGGTGGCTACGAGCAGTACTTC. Protein sequence: CASQVGGYEQYF.

The chain uses TRBV6-1 and TRBJ2-7; 7 nucleotides agree with TRBD1. The J segment lost 5 bases and the V segment lost 3 bases, leaving 10 bases of the junction unmatched. This CDR3 has 15 residues. Per germline, CDR1 MNHNS and CDR2 SASEGT. CDR3 nucleotide sequence: TGTGCCAGCAGTGACGTGACAGGGAGTCACGACGAGCAGTACTTC. As protein: CASSDVTGSHDEQYF.

This rearrangement joins TRBV6-1 to TRBJ2-5, with D possibly matching TRBD2 (6 bases). The V end lost 2 bases, the J end lost 4 bases, and 11 bases lay between the germline ends. Per germline, CDR1 MNHNS and CDR2 SASEGT. This CDR3 is 14 amino acids long. The chain's CDR3 is CASSEWRGRETQYF. CDR3 nucleotide sequence: TGTGCCAGCAGTGAATGGCGGGGACGAGAGACCCAGTACTTC.

The chain uses TRBV5-1 and TRBJ2-3, with 11 bases matching TRBD2. V dropped 0 bases and J dropped 3; count of bases not matched to a gene: 3. The CDR3 covers 16 residues. CDR1 is SGHRS and CDR2 is YFSETQ in the germline V gene. CDR3 loop: CASSLEVAGGTDTQYF. CDR3 nucleotides: TGCGCCAGCAGCTTGGAGGTAGCGGGGGGGACAGATACGCAGTATTTT.

The gene calls are TRBV2 and TRBJ2-3, with D possibly matching TRBD2 (7 bases). The germline V gene has CDR1 SNHLY and CDR2 FYNNEI. Trimming shortened V by 3 bases and J by 0 bases, and 13 bases separated the two germline ends. This CDR3 spans 16 amino acids. The CDR3 here is CASSEGGGGSTDTQYF. The CDR3 DNA follows: TGTGCCAGCAGTGAGGGCGGGGGCGGGAGCACAGATACGCAGTATTTT.

The chain has TRBV2 and TRBJ1-1; 7 bases are a match to TRBD1. CDR1 and CDR2 from the germline V gene are SNHLY and FYNNEI. The CDR3 is made up of 13 amino acids. The ends lost 6 bases at V and 4 bases at J; junction bases unmatched: 5. The chain's CDR3 is CASRNRGGTEAFF. The CDR3 DNA reads as TGTGCCAGCAGAAACAGGGGAGGCACTGAAGCTTTCTTT.

The chain uses TRBV6-5 and TRBJ2-2; D not resolved. The ends were cut back, 2 bases at V and 1 base at J, with 8 bases in the middle. Germline V gene sequence: CDR1 MNHEY, CDR2 SVGAGI. This CDR3 is 15 amino acids long. The CDR3 DNA sequence: TGTGCCAGCAGTTACGTCAGGAAGAACACCGGGGAGCTGTTTTTT. This codes for CASSYVRKNTGELFF.

In DNA form, the CDR3 reads TGTGCCAGCAGCTTCGGCACCGGGACAGGGCTGGGTGGCGATGGCTACACCTTC. Amino acid sequence: CASSFGTGTGLGGDGYTF. The genes are TRBV7-9 and TRBJ1-2; 9 nucleotides agree with TRBD1. After removal of 3 bases from V and 6 bases from J, the junction contained 17 bases not matched to a gene. Germline V CDR1 and CDR2: SEHNR, FQNEAQ (reference sequence). The CDR3 is 18 residues long.

This chain uses TRBV27 with TRBJ2-7; D unclear. CDR3 length: 14 amino acids. The V end was cut by 2 bases, the J end by 4 bases, with 12 bases between. The germline CDR1 and CDR2 sequences are MNHEY and SMNVEV (reference sequence). CDR3 protein: CASSLTAPRYEQYF. CDR3 DNA: TGTGCCAGCAGTTTAACTGCTCCCCGGTACGAGCAGTACTTC.

This rearrangement joins TRBV29-1 to TRBJ1-1, with D perhaps matching TRBD1 (5 bases). Germline assignment: CDR1 SQVTM and CDR2 ANQGSEA. The CDR3 runs 13 residues. V was trimmed by 7 bases and J by 1 base, leaving 13 bases between them. The CDR3: CSAQQGGNTEAFF. CDR3 nucleotide sequence: TGCAGCGCTCAGCAGGGAGGGAACACTGAAGCTTTCTTT. Looking up the rest from reference TRBV29-1 and TRBJ1-1 gives the full variable domain: SAVISQKPSRDICQRGTSLTIQCQVDSQVTMMFWYRQQPGQSLTLIATANQGSEATYESGFVIDKFPISRPNLTFSTLTVSNMSPEDSSIYLCSAQQGGNTEAFFGQGTRLTVV.

The chain carries TRBV19 and TRBJ2-3; 9 bases align to TRBD2. CDR1 is LNHDA, CDR2 SQIVND, per germline (reference sequence). The CDR3 consists of 14 residues. J gave up 3 bases and V 9 bases, and 7 bases lay outside the gene matches. The CDR3 sequence is CASRRLAATDTQYF. In nucleotides, the CDR3 is TGTGCCAGCAGAAGACTAGCGGCAACAGATACGCAGTATTTT.

J is TRBJ2-7 and V is TRBV6-1, with D perhaps matching TRBD1 (6 bases). Germline-derived CDR1 and CDR2 are MNHNS and SASEGT. The V gene lost 6 bases and the J gene lost 6 bases, with 15 bases spanning the gap. The CDR3 consists of 13 residues. The CDR3 spells CASSTFGQIEQYF. The CDR3 DNA is TGTGCCAGCAGCACCTTCGGACAGATCGAGCAGTACTTC.

This chain joins TRBV27 and TRBJ2-7, with 14 bases identical to TRBD2. Germline V gene sequence: CDR1 MNHEY, CDR2 SMNVEV (reference sequence). The CDR3 covers 17 residues. Trimming at V came to 5 bases and at J to 3 bases, leaving 9 bases not matched to a gene. The CDR3 spells CASSRGLAGERNYEQYF. CDR3 sequence (DNA): TGTGCCAGCAGTCGGGGACTAGCGGGGGAGCGAAACTACGAGCAGTACTTC.